Listed here is a single T cell receptor (beta chain). Its antigen is unknown. The data were obtained in a study of radiation and T cells in renal cell carcinoma. Across the study: Nephrectomy followed 15 Gy stereotactic body radiation by 4 weeks. Study-level findings and limits: Top tumor clonotypes rose in blood 2 weeks post-radiation, then contracted.

Germline V CDR1 and CDR2: LNHDA, SQIVND (reference sequence). Between the trimmed V and J ends, which lost 5 bases and 3 bases, there was a span of 16 bases. The CDR3 covers 15 residues. Sequenced by immunoSEQ multiplex PCR; TCRdb stores in-frame clones only, minus some. Of 120,000 or so clones in the sample, around four fifths were seen once. Specified time point: blood 2 weeks post-SBRT. Treatment described: 15 Gy SBRT to primary tumor, nephrectomy 4 weeks later. After SBRT, blood was collected at 2 and 4 weeks, plus baseline. The sequence was collected from a woman in her fifties or sixties with renal cell carcinoma. This sample comprised blood, obtained from a patient whose treatment included radiotherapy and nephrectomy. The chain links TRBV19 to TRBJ2-5, with D tentatively TRBD1 or TRBD2 (5 bases each). The CDR3 reads CASSPRAGTEETQYF. The CDR3 DNA follows: TGTGCCAGTAGTCCGAGGGCCGGGACGGAAGAGACCCAGTACTTC. Filled out from reference TRBV19 and TRBJ2-5, the complete variable domain reads DGGITQSPKYLFRKEGQNVTLSCEQNLNHDAMYWYRQDPGQGLRLIYYSQIVNDFQKGDIAEGYSVSREKKESFPLTVTSAQKNPTAFYLCASSPRAGTEETQYFGPGTRLLVL.